This T cell receptor beta chain was identified during a study of identical twins. Findings and limits, study-wide: Not following the same donors, the study drew its conclusions from cross-sectional statistical analysis. Analyses of zero insertions could, in part, be confounded by invariant MAIT and iNKT cells. Excess sharing between twins was weaker in beta out-of-frame sequences. Carriage of fewer insertions was seen in abundant cord blood beta clonotypes, whereas memory repertoires showed none.

This clonotype came up a few times. The target antigen is unknown. TCRdb re-analysed the 5' RACE reads in MiXCR, keeping a single row per CDR3 protein. The top ten clones hold 10% of a sample with a few hundred thousand distinct CDR3 sequences, about 10% of them seen once. The germline CDR1 and CDR2 sequences are SGHTA and FQGTGA. The CDR3 is 15 amino acids. Losses at the gene ends were 5 bases for V and 6 bases for J; bases not matched to a gene: 8. The chain recombines TRBV7-3 with TRBJ2-1; the match to TRBD2 covers 9 bases. The sample taken for sequencing was memory T cells sorted from blood. This receptor was obtained from a man in his fifties or sixties in good health. The CDR3 coding sequence is TGTGCCAGCAGCCCACTCGGGACTAGCCCCAATGAGCAGTTCTTC. It translates to CASSPLGTSPNEQFF.